Listed below are T cell receptor delta chains from one sample, sequenced in a study of gamma-delta T cells after stem cell transplantation. TCRdb re-processed the RT-PCR reads using CATT. Here the sample spans under 1,500 delta-chain clones, approximately 5% being singletons. Sequencing was carried out using gamma-delta T cells. The receptor set was obtained from a human donor. It is not recorded whose cells these are; they may come from a transplant donor. Each CDR3 is given with its conserved first and last residue. The D gene is left open where the match is weak. The size of a clone is reported for some rows only, either as once, few or many, or as a class for expanded clones.

clone_size: large
j_call: TRDJ1
d_call: TRDD3
v_call: TRDV2
cdr3_aa: CACDTVGGSPYTDKLIF
cdr3_nt: TGTGCCTGTGACACCGTTGGGGGATCCCCGTACACCGATAAACTCATCTTT

clone_size: .
j_call: TRDJ3
d_call: TRDD3
v_call: TRDV2
cdr3_aa: CACDSVGDTPDTRQMFF
cdr3_nt: TGTGCCTGTGACTCGGTGGGGGATACGCCGGACACCCGACAGATGTTTTTC

clone_size: medium-sized
j_call: TRDJ1
d_call: TRDD3
v_call: TRDV2
cdr3_aa: CACDTVSSTGGLMYTDKLIF
cdr3_nt: TGTGCCTGTGACACCGTATCCAGTACTGGGGGATTGATGTACACCGATAAACTCATCTTT

clone_size: large
j_call: TRDJ3
d_call: TRDD3
v_call: TRDV2
cdr3_aa: CACDTASTGGFNTWDTRQMFF
cdr3_nt: TGTGCCTGTGACACCGCGAGTACTGGGGGGTTTAACACCTGGGACACCCGACAGATGTTTTTC

clone_size: few
j_call: TRDJ1
d_call: .
v_call: TRDV2
cdr3_aa: CACDTLGMRTDKLIF
cdr3_nt: TGTGCCTGTGACACTTTGGGGATGAGGACCGATAAACTCATCTTT

clone_size: .
j_call: TRDJ1
d_call: TRDD3
v_call: TRDV2
cdr3_aa: CACDTVGSEGDPYTDKLIF
cdr3_nt: TGTGCCTGTGACACCGTGGGTTCCGAGGGGGATCCGTACACCGATAAACTCATCTTT

clone_size: large
j_call: TRDJ3
d_call: .
v_call: TRDV2
cdr3_aa: CACDTILESSWDTRQMFF
cdr3_nt: TGTGCCTGTGACACGATACTTGAGAGCTCCTGGGACACCCGACAGATGTTTTTC

clone_size: large
j_call: TRDJ1
d_call: TRDD3
v_call: TRDV2
cdr3_aa: CACDTVMPTGGITDKLIF
cdr3_nt: TGTGCCTGTGACACCGTCATGCCTACTGGGGGAATAACCGATAAACTCATCTTT

clone_size: large
j_call: TRDJ1
d_call: TRDD3
v_call: TRDV2
cdr3_aa: CACQALLGDYTDKLIF
cdr3_nt: TGTGCCTGTCAAGCCTTACTGGGGGATTACACCGATAAACTCATCTTT

clone_size: large
j_call: TRDJ1
d_call: TRDD3
v_call: TRDV2
cdr3_aa: CACDTVGSGGYAAEGDTDKLIF
cdr3_nt: TGTGCCTGTGACACCGTGGGTTCTGGGGGATACGCGGCGGAAGGAGACACCGATAAACTCATCTTT

clone_size: .
j_call: TRDJ1
d_call: TRDD3
v_call: TRDV2
cdr3_aa: CACDLMSAGLGGSVTDKLIF
cdr3_nt: TGTGCCTGTGACTTGATGTCGGCGGGGCTGGGGGGATCCGTCACCGATAAACTCATCTTT

clone_size: hyperexpanded
j_call: TRDJ1
d_call: TRDD3
v_call: TRDV2
cdr3_aa: CACDTVGLGDNGKLIF
cdr3_nt: TGTGCCTGTGACACCGTGGGACTGGGGGATAACGGTAAACTCATCTTT

clone_size: large
j_call: TRDJ1
d_call: .
v_call: TRDV2
cdr3_aa: CACDLMYPITDKLIF
cdr3_nt: TGTGCCTGTGATCTCATGTACCCGATCACCGATAAACTCATCTTT

clone_size: large
j_call: TRDJ1
d_call: TRDD3
v_call: TRDV2
cdr3_aa: CACDTIGIRPYTDKLIF
cdr3_nt: TGTGCCTGTGACACGATCGGGATACGTCCTTACACCGATAAACTCATCTTT

clone_size: .
j_call: TRDJ1
d_call: TRDD3
v_call: TRDV2
cdr3_aa: CACDTVGSGGYASQSGTDKLIF
cdr3_nt: TGTGCCTGTGACACCGTGGGTTCTGGGGGATACGCAAGTCAATCGGGCACCGATAAACTCATCTTT

clone_size: .
j_call: TRDJ1
d_call: TRDD3
v_call: TRDV2
cdr3_aa: CACDTVVGDQEGKRLIF
cdr3_nt: TGTGCCTGTGACACCGTGGTGGGGGATCAGGAGGGGAAAAGACTCATCTTT

clone_size: large
j_call: TRDJ1
d_call: TRDD3
v_call: TRDV2
cdr3_aa: CACDSLLGDTRTAEYTDKLIF
cdr3_nt: TGTGCCTGTGACTCCCTACTTGGGGATACGCGGACGGCGGAGTACACCGATAAACTCATCTTT

clone_size: medium-sized
j_call: TRDJ3
d_call: TRDD3
v_call: TRDV2
cdr3_aa: CACDTAFRTGGYERSSWDTRQMFF
cdr3_nt: TGTGCCTGTGACACCGCCTTCAGAACTGGGGGATACGAGAGAAGCTCCTGGGACACCCGACAGATGTTTTTC

clone_size: medium-sized
j_call: TRDJ3
d_call: TRDD3
v_call: TRDV2
cdr3_aa: CACDTLLGVPSSSWDTRQMFF
cdr3_nt: TGTGCCTGTGACACGCTACTGGGGGTTCCCTCGAGCTCCTGGGACACCCGACAGATGTTTTTC

clone_size: hyperexpanded
j_call: TRDJ2
d_call: .
v_call: TRDV2
cdr3_aa: CASLEAQLFF
cdr3_nt: TGTGCCTCGTTGGAGGCACAACTCTTCTTT

clone_size: .
j_call: TRDJ1
d_call: TRDD3
v_call: TRDV2
cdr3_aa: CACDLLGDHDKLIF
cdr3_nt: TGTGCCTGTGACCTACTGGGGGATCACGATAAACTCATCTTT

clone_size: large
j_call: TRDJ1
d_call: TRDD3
v_call: TRDV2
cdr3_aa: CACDILLGDTPSNTDKLIF
cdr3_nt: TGTGCCTGTGACATCCTACTGGGGGATACGCCTTCGAACACCGATAAACTCATCTTT

clone_size: medium-sized
j_call: TRDJ1
d_call: .
v_call: TRDV2
cdr3_aa: CACVDIGGVSSSADKLIF
cdr3_nt: TGTGCCTGTGTCGACATCGGCGGGGTGTCTTCATCGGCCGATAAACTCATCTTT

clone_size: .
j_call: TRDJ1
d_call: TRDD3
v_call: TRDV2
cdr3_aa: CACDTVGDTSTDKLIF
cdr3_nt: TGTGCCTGTGACACCGTTGGGGATACATCCACCGATAAACTCATCTTT

clone_size: large
j_call: TRDJ1
d_call: TRDD3
v_call: TRDV2
cdr3_aa: CAGVVVKLGDTIIDTDKLIF
cdr3_nt: TGTGCCGGTGTGGTGGTAAAGCTGGGGGATACGATCATCGACACCGATAAACTCATCTTT

clone_size: few
j_call: TRDJ1
d_call: TRDD3
v_call: TRDV2
cdr3_aa: CACDLMSAGLGDSTDKLIF
cdr3_nt: TGTGCCTGTGACTTGATGTCGGCGGGGCTGGGGGATTCCACCGATAAACTCATCTTT

clone_size: .
j_call: TRDJ1
d_call: TRDD3
v_call: TRDV2
cdr3_aa: CACDTVGDNDKLIF
cdr3_nt: TGTGCCTGTGACACCGTGGGGGATAACGATAAACTCATCTTT

clone_size: few
j_call: TRDJ1
d_call: TRDD3
v_call: TRDV2
cdr3_aa: CACDSLGDTQEERHTDKLIF
cdr3_nt: TGTGCCTGTGACTCCCTGGGGGATACGCAGGAGGAAAGGCACACCGATAAACTCATCTTT